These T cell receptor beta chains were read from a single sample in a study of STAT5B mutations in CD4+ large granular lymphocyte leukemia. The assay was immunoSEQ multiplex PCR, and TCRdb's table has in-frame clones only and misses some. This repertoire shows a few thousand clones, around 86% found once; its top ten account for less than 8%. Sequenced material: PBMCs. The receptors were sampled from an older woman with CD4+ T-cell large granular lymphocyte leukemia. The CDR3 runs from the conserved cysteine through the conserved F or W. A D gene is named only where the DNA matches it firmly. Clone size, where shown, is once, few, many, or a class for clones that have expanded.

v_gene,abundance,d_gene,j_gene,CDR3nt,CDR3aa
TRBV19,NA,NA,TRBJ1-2,TGTGCCAGTAGGTTCGCGGGAAATGTCCCCTATGGCTACACCTTC,CASRFAGNVPYGYTF
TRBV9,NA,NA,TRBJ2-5,TGTGCCAGCAGCCTTCAGGAAGGCGAGACCCAGTACTTC,CASSLQEGETQYF
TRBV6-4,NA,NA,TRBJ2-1,TGTGCCAGCAGTGAGCAAGGGGGGTTGAATGAGCAGTTCTTC,CASSEQGGLNEQFF
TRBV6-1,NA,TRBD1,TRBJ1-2,TGTGCCAGCAGCGATAAGGGGGCAGGGCATGGCTACACCTTC,CASSDKGAGHGYTF
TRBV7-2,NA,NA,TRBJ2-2,TGTGCCAGCAGCTTTCGATGGGATTCGACCGGGGAGCTGTTTTTT,CASSFRWDSTGELFF
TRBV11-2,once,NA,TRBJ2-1,TGTGCCAGCAGCTTAGGCCAATACAATGAGCAGTTCTTC,CASSLGQYNEQFF
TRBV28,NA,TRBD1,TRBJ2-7,TGTGCCAGCAGCCGTACAGGGGAGTCCTACGAGCAGTACTTC,CASSRTGESYEQYF
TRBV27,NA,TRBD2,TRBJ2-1,TGTGCCAGCAGGTTAGCGGGGAGGGGCGATGAGCAGTTCTTC,CASRLAGRGDEQFF
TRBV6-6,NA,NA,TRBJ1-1,TGTGCCAGCAGGGGACCGGCGGAGGGCACTGAAGCTTTCTTT,CASRGPAEGTEAFF
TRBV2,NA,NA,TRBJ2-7,TGTGCCAGCAGTGCCCAGGGATTTGACGAGCAGTACTTC,CASSAQGFDEQYF
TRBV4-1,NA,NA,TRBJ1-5,TGCGCCAGCAGCCAATTCGGACAGCCCCAGCATTTT,CASSQFGQPQHF
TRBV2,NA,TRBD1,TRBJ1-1,TGTGCCAGCATCGGCCCCGGGACAGGGCGGAAGACTGAAGCTTTCTTT,CASIGPGTGRKTEAFF
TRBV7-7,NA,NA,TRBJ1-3,TGTGCTAGCAGCTTATCTCTCAACTCTGGAAACACCATATATTTT,CASSLSLNSGNTIYF
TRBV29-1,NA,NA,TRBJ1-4,TGCAGCGTTGCTCGGGATGCTGGTGAAAAACTGTTTTTT,CSVARDAGEKLFF
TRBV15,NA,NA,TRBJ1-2,TGTGCCACCAGCAGGAGGTCCCCCGGGGCTGACTACACCTTC,CATSRRSPGADYTF
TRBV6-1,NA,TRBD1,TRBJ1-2,TGTGCCAGCAGCCTACAGGGGGGCTATGGCTACACCTTC,CASSLQGGYGYTF
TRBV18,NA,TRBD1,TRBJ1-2,TGTGCCAGCTCACCCGCGGGACAGGTTAACTATGGCTACACCTTC,CASSPAGQVNYGYTF
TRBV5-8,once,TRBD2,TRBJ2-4,TGTGCCAGCAGCGCCCGGACTAGCGGGGGGGCCTTAGCCAAAAACATTCAGTACTTC,CASSARTSGGALAKNIQYF
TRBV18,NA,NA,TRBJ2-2,TGTGCCAGCTCAGAAACCGGGGAGCTGTTTTTT,CASSETGELFF
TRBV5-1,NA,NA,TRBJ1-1,TGCGCCAGTGTGGCCGGGGGCAATGAAGCTTTCTTT,CASVAGGNEAFF
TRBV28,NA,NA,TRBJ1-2,TGTGCCAGCACCCACAGGGCGGGGGTGGGTAATGGCTACACCTTC,CASTHRAGVGNGYTF
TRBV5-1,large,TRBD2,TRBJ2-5,TGCGCCAGCAGCACAGACCCGGGACTAGCGGGGCTTAACAACTTC,CASSTDPGLAGLNNF
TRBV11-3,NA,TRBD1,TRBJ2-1,TGTGCCAGCAGCTCCGGGACAGGGTCCTACAATGAGCAGTTCTTC,CASSSGTGSYNEQFF
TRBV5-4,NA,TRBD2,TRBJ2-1,TGTGCCAGCAGCTTTAGCGGGGGGTCGTACAATGAGCAGTTCTTC,CASSFSGGSYNEQFF
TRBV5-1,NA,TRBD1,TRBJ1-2,TGCGCCAGCAGCTTTGCAGGGGGCGACTATGGCTACACCTTC,CASSFAGGDYGYTF
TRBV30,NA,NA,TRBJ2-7,TGTGCCTGGAGCGTAAAGGGGGGGAGCGAGCAGTACTTC,CAWSVKGGSEQYF
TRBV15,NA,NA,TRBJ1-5,TGTGCCACCAGCAGAGATAGGGTAGGGCAGCCCCAGCATTTT,CATSRDRVGQPQHF
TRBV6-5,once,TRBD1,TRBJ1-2,TGTGCCAGCAGTTGGGGGACAGGGTTGGAACATGGCTACACCTTC,CASSWGTGLEHGYTF
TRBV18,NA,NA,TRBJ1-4,TGTGCCAGCTCACCTAGGGGAAATGAAAAACTGTTTTTT,CASSPRGNEKLFF
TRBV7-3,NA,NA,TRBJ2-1,TGTGCCAGCAGCCTGGGGATGGGAACTGAGCAGTTCTTC,CASSLGMGTEQFF
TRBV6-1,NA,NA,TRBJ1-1,TGTGCCACCTGCGGAGTTATGGGGGGGGCCACTGAAGCTTTCTTT,CATCGVMGGATEAFF
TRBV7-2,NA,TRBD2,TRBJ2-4,TGTGCCAGCAGCTTAGGACTAGCGGGGGACATTCAGTACTTC,CASSLGLAGDIQYF
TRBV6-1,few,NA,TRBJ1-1,TGTGCCAGCAGTGAAGCAACGACGAATGCTTTCTTT,CASSEATTNAFF
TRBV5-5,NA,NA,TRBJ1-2,TGTGCCAGCAGACGGGACACTAACTATGGCTACACCTTC,CASRRDTNYGYTF
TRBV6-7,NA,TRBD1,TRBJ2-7,TGTGCCAGCAGTTACTCGGGGACAGGGGGCGGGTTATTCTACGAGCAGTACTTC,CASSYSGTGGGLFYEQYF
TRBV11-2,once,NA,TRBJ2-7,TGTGCCAGCAGCTCGACCGAGACTTACGAGCAGTACTTC,CASSSTETYEQYF
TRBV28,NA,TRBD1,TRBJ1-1,TGTGCCAGCTGGTGGGCAGGGGGGAGAATCGGCACTGAAGCTTTCTTT,CASWWAGGRIGTEAFF
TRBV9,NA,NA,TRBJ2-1,TGTGCCAGCAGCGCGCAGGGGGGGAGGGATGAGCAGTTCTTC,CASSAQGGRDEQFF
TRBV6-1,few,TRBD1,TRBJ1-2,TGTGCCAGCAGGCCGACAGGGAGCTATGGCTACACCTTC,CASRPTGSYGYTF
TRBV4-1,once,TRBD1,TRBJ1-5,TGCGCCAGCAGCCAAGATGGGACAGGTCATCAGCCCCAGCATTTT,CASSQDGTGHQPQHF
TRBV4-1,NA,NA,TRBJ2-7,TGCGCCAGCAGTCTAGCCCCCCAGGGCTACGAGCAGTACTTC,CASSLAPQGYEQYF
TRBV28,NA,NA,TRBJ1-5,TGTGCCAGCATAATGGTATATAGCAATCAGCCCCAGCATTTT,CASIMVYSNQPQHF